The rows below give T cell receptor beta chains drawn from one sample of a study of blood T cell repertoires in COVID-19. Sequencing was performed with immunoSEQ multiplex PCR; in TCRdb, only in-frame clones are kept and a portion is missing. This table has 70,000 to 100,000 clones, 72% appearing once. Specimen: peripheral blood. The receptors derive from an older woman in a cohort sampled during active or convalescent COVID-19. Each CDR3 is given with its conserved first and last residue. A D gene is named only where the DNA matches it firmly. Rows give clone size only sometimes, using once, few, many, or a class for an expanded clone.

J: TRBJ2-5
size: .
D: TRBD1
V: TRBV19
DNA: TGTGCCAGTAGTAGGGACAGGGTCGGAGAGACCCAGTACTTC
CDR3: CASSRDRVGETQYF

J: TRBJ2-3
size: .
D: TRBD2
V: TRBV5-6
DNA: TGTGCCAGCAGCCTTAGCGGGGGGGCCACAGATACGCAGTATTTT
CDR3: CASSLSGGATDTQYF

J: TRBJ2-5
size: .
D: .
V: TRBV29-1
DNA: TGCAGCGTTGAGGTCGGGGGTGAGACCCAGTACTTC
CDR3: CSVEVGGETQYF

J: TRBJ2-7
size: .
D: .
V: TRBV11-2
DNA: TGTGCCAGCAGCTTAGCGGCGGGGGCTAACTACGAGCAGTACTTC
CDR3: CASSLAAGANYEQYF

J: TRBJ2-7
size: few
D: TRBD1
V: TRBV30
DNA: TGTGCCTGGACCCGGGGAGGACAGGGGGCCCACGAGCAGTACTTC
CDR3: CAWTRGGQGAHEQYF

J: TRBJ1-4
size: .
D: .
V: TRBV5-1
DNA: TGCGCCAGCAGCAGCCCGACAGGAGCGTTGAGAGAAAAACTGTTTTTT
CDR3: CASSSPTGALREKLFF

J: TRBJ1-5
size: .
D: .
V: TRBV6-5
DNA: TGTGCCAGCAGTCGGACTCCTAGGAGCAATCAGCCCCAGCATTTT
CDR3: CASSRTPRSNQPQHF

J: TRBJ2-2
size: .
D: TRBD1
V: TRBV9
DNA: TGTGCCAGCAGCGTAGTAGTTAGGCCACAGGGGCGTTGGAACACCGGGGAGCTGTTTTTT
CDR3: CASSVVVRPQGRWNTGELFF

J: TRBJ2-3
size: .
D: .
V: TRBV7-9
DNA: TGTGCCAGCAGCTTACGGGGGGCCGCTAGCACAGATACGCAGTATTTT
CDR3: CASSLRGAASTDTQYF

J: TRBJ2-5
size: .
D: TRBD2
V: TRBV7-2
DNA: TGTGCCAGCAGCTTAGTTGCTAGCGGGGGGCCCGGAAGGGAGACCCAGTACTTC
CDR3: CASSLVASGGPGRETQYF

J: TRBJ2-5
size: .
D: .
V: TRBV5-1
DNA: TGCGCCAGCAGCTTGGCCGCTACAGGAACCCTCCAAGAGACCCAGTACTTC
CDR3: CASSLAATGTLQETQYF

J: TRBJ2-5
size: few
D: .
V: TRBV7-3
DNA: TGTGCCAGCAGCCTTTCGGCGTTTGGGACTGTTGAAGAGACCCAGTACTTC
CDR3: CASSLSAFGTVEETQYF

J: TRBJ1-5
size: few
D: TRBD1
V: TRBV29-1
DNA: TGCAGCGTTGCTGACAGGGAGCAGAATCAGCCCCAGCATTTT
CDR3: CSVADREQNQPQHF

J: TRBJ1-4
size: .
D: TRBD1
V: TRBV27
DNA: TGTGCCAGCAGTCCCACAGGGGCGACTAATGAAAAACTGTTTTTT
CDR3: CASSPTGATNEKLFF

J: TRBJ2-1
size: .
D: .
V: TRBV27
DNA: TGTGCCAGCAGTACAACAAACACGGAGTGGGATGAGCAGTTCTTC
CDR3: CASSTTNTEWDEQFF

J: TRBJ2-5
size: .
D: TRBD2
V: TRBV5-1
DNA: TGCGCCAGCAGCGTGCTAGCGGGGACTTTTCAAGAGACCCAGTACTTC
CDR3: CASSVLAGTFQETQYF

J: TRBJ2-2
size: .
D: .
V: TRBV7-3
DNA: TGTGCCAGCAGCTTAACGGGCGGGAAGACCGGGGAGCTGTTTTTT
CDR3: CASSLTGGKTGELFF

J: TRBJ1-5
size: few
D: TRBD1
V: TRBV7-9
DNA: TGTGCCAGCAGTGCCGGGACAGGGACCAATCAGCCCCAGCATTTT
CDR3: CASSAGTGTNQPQHF

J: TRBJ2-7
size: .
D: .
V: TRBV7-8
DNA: TGTGCCAGCAGCTTGGACTCTTTTGGGCAGTACTTC
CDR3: CASSLDSFGQYF

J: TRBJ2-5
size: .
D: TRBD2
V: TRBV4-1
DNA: TGCGCCAGCAGCCAAGGGCCCGGGGGGGCCTTCGCGGAGACCCAGTACTTC
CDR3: CASSQGPGGAFAETQYF

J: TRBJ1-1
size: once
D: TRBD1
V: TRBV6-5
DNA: TGTGCCAGCAGTTGGACAGGCATGGGGACTGAAGCTTTCTTT
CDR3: CASSWTGMGTEAFF

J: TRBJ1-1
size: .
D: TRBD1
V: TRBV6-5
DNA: TGTGCCAGCAGTTACTCGGGACAGGGAAAAACTGAAGCTTTCTTT
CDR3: CASSYSGQGKTEAFF

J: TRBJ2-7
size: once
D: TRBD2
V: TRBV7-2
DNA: TGTGCCAGCAGCTTAGGGGGAGCGGGACCGCGCTTCGAGCAGTACTTC
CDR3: CASSLGGAGPRFEQYF

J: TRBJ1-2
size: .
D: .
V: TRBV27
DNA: TGTGCCAGCAGTTTTGGCCAGGGGTGGGGCTACACCTTC
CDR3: CASSFGQGWGYTF

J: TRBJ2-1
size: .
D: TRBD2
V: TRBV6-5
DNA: TGTGCCAGCAGTTACTCACTAGCGGGGGGTTCGCGGGAGCAGTTCTTC
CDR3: CASSYSLAGGSREQFF

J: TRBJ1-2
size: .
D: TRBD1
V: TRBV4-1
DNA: TGCGCCAGCAGCCAAGATCCGGGTGGGACAGGATATGGCTACACCTTC
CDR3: CASSQDPGGTGYGYTF

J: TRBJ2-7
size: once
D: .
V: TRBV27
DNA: TGTGCCAGTAAGACAATGCCAGCTTACTACGAGCAGTACTTC
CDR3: CASKTMPAYYEQYF

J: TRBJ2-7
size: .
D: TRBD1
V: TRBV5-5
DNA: TGTGCCAGCAGCGGAGGGACAGGGGTCTCCTACGAGCAGTACTTC
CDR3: CASSGGTGVSYEQYF

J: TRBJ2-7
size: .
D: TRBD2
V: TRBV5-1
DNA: TGCGCCAGCAGCTTGTCTAGCGGGGGGGCGGGAGAGCAGTACTTC
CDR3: CASSLSSGGAGEQYF

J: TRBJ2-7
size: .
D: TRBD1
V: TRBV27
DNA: TGTGCCAGCAGTAGGAGGACAGGGAATTTTCAAACGGGCTCCTACGAGCAGTACTTC
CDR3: CASSRRTGNFQTGSYEQYF

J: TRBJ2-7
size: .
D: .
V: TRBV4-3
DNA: TGCGCCAGCAGCCAGGCGGCTAGCCTGGGCTACGAGCAGTACTTC
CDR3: CASSQAASLGYEQYF

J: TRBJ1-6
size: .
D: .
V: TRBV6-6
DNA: TGTGCCAGTCTGGGCCCGATTAATTCACCCCTCCACTTT
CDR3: CASLGPINSPLHF

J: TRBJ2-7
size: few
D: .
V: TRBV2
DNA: TGTGCCAGCTCGGGGGCCTACGAGCAGTACTTC
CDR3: CASSGAYEQYF

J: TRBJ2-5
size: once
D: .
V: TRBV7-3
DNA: TGTGCCAGCAGCTTAAAATTGGACACGACCCAGTACTTC
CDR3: CASSLKLDTTQYF

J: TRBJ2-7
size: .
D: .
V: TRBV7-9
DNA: TGTGCCAGCAGCTTCGTCTACGAGCAGTACTTC
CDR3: CASSFVYEQYF

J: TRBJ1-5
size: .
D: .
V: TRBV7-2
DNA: TGTGCCAGCAGCTTAAGGTCGGGGGAGAGGGATCAGCCCCAGCATTTT
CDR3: CASSLRSGERDQPQHF

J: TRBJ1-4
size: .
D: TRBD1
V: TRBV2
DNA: TGTGCCAGCAGAGGAACAGGGGCTGCCCTTGAGAAACTGTTTTTT
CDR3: CASRGTGAALEKLFF

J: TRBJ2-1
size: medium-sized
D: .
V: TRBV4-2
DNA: TGTGCCAGCAGCCATCGAGACAATGAGCAGTTCTTC
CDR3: CASSHRDNEQFF

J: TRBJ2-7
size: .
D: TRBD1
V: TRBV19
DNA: TGTGCCAGTACCCGACAACCGGGACAGGGATACGAGCAGTACTTC
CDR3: CASTRQPGQGYEQYF

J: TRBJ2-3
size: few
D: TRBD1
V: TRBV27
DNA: TGTGCCAGCAGTTCGAGACAGGGGGCGCGTGTCACAGATACGCAGTATTTT
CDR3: CASSSRQGARVTDTQYF

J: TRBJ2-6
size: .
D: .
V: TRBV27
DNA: TGTGCCAGCAGGCCAGGGTTTTCTGGGGCCAACGTCCTGACTTTC
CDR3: CASRPGFSGANVLTF

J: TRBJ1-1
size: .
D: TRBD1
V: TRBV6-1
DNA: TGTGCCAGCAGTGAGGACAGGGATTCCCTGTGGGGGTTCTTT
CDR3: CASSEDRDSLWGFF

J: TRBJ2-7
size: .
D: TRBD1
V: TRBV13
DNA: TGTGCCAGCAGCTTCCGGGACAGCTACGAGCAGTACTTC
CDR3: CASSFRDSYEQYF

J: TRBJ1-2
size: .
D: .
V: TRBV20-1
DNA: TGCAGTGCTAGAGACAGCTATGGCTACACCTTC
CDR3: CSARDSYGYTF

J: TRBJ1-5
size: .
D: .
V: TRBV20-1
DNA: TGCAGTGCTAGTTACGGGGGGAATCAGCCCCAGCATTTT
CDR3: CSASYGGNQPQHF

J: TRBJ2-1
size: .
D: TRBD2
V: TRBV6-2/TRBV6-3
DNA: TGTGCCAGCAGTTACTCTAGCGGGGTCTACAATGAGCAGTTCTTC
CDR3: CASSYSSGVYNEQFF

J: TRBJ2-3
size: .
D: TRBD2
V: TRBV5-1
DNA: TGCGCCAGCTCACCCCGGGGGGGGGCCGGCGATACGCAGTATTTT
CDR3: CASSPRGGAGDTQYF

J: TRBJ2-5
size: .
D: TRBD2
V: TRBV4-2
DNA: TGTGCCAGCAGCCAAGTAACTAGCGGGGGCCAAGAGACCCAGTACTTC
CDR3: CASSQVTSGGQETQYF

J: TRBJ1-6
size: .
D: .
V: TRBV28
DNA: TGTGCCAGCAGTTTGAGGGACACTAATTCACCCCTCCACTTT
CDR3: CASSLRDTNSPLHF

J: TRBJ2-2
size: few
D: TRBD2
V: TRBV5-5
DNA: TGTGCCAGCAGCAACAGCGGGGGGGCAAACGGGGAGCTGTTTTTT
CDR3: CASSNSGGANGELFF

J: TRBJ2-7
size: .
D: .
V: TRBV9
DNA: TGTGCCAGCAGCGTAGACGGTAGTAGGGGACTTACTACGAAGCAGTACTTC
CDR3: CASSVDGSRGLTTKQYF

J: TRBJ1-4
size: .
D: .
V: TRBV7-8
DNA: TGTGCCAGCAGCTTAGCGCGGTTACGGGCGGGTAAACTGTTTTTT
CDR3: CASSLARLRAGKLFF

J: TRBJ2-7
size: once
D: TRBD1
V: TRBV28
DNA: TGTGCCAGCAGTTTTCATGGACAGGGGGCTCAGGGCGAGCAGTACTTC
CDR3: CASSFHGQGAQGEQYF

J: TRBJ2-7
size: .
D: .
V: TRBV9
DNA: TGTGCCAGCAGCGTAGCTCTAGCCCCCTACGAGCAGTACTTC
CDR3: CASSVALAPYEQYF

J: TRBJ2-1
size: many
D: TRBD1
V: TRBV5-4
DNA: TGTGCCAGCAGCCTGGGACAGGGGGGTTACAATGAGCAGTTCTTC
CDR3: CASSLGQGGYNEQFF

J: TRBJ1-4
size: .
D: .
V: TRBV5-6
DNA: TGTGCCAGCAGCTCGACAGGACCTCGAAATGAAAAACTGTTTTTT
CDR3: CASSSTGPRNEKLFF

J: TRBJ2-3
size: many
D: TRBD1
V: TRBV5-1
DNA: TGCGCCAGCAGCCAGGACAGGGGGCAAGATACGCAGTATTTT
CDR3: CASSQDRGQDTQYF

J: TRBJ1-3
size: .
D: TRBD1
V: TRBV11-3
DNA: TGTGCCAGCAGCTTAGCACCACAGGGACAGAACTATGGAAACACCATATATTTT
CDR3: CASSLAPQGQNYGNTIYF

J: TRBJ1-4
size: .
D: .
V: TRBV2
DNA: TGTGCCAGCAGAGAAATACAGAATGAAAAACTGTTTTTT
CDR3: CASREIQNEKLFF